The clone carrying this T cell receptor beta chain was seen repeatedly, ten times or more. This entry comes from a study of human T cells and chemical hapten exposure. Study summary: The study patch tested 0.01% DPC on the upper back and read results at 6 days. Alopecia areata, totalis or universalis affected patients, mainly female.

CDR3 size: 14 residues. Germline V gives CDR1 DFQATT, CDR2 SNEGSKA (reference sequence). V gave up 1 base and J gave up 3 bases, with 12 bases separating them. Indicated time point: patch test 3, about 24 weeks after DPC sensitization. Treatment specified: therapeutic diphenylcyclopropenone sensitization with weekly scalp DPC. Ahead of applying each patch test, blood was sampled. Donors, patients with alopecia ranging from 18 to 70 years old and judged suitable for DPC, provided samples. Each CDR3 protein gets one entry after TCRdb re-called the RACE reads with MiXCR. The sample yields tens of thousands of distinct CDR3 sequences, about a tenth seen once.

Here the sequenced sample was whole blood, taken in connection with sensitization to the hapten diphenylcyclopropenone (DPC). The sequence was obtained from a woman in her thirties with alopecia areata. Some clones in this sample may be carry-over from other donors' samples. This chain connects TRBV20-1 to TRBJ1-2; D is perhaps TRBD1 (6 bases). This chain's CDR3 is CSARVGGAYYGYTF. CDR3 sequence (DNA): TGCAGTGCTAGAGTTGGGGGCGCATACTATGGCTACACCTTC.